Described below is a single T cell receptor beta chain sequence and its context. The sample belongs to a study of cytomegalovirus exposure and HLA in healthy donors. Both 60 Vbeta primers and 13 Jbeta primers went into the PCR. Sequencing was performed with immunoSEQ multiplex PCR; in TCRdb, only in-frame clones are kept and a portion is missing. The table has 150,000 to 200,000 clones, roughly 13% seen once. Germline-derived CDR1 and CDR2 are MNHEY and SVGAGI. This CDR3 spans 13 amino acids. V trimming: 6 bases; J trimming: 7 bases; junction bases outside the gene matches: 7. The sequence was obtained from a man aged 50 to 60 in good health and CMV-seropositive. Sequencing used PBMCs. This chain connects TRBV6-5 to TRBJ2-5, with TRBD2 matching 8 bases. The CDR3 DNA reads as TGTGCCAGCAGCCTCCTCGGGGGGGTGACCCAGTACTTC. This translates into CASSLLGGVTQYF.